The rows below give T cell receptor beta chains drawn from one sample of a study of T-cell reconstitution after alpha-beta-depleted transplantation in children. Using its own MiXCR run on the PCR reads, TCRdb lists one record per CDR3 protein. In the table there are under 400,000 distinct CDR3 sequences, more than 20% of which are singletons. Specimen: PBMCs, mostly from graft donor cells, collected 180 days after TCRalphabeta/CD19-depleted stem cell transplant. These receptors were obtained from a male patient between 10 and 17 years old who had a stem cell transplant for acute lymphoblastic leukemia, so the T cells may come from the graft donor. CDR3s include the opening cysteine and the closing phenylalanine or tryptophan. D genes are given only for firm matches. Some rows have no size entry. The others give once, few or many, or a class for an expanded clone.

size: NA; J: TRBJ2-3; V: TRBV12-3/TRBV12-4; D: NA; DNA: TGTGCCAGCAGTTTGGCCCGGTACTTTGGTGTTGATACGCAGTATTTT; CDR3: CASSLARYFGVDTQYF
size: once; J: TRBJ1-6; V: TRBV20-1; D: NA; DNA: TGCAGTGCTAGAGATGGGGGTTCACCCCTCCACTTT; CDR3: CSARDGGSPLHF
size: few; J: TRBJ2-7; V: TRBV27; D: NA; DNA: TGTGCCAGCAGTTTCGGGGCGGGGTCCGCCTACGAGCAGTACTTC; CDR3: CASSFGAGSAYEQYF
size: NA; J: TRBJ2-5; V: TRBV5-1; D: NA; DNA: TGCGCCAGCAGCTTGGTACCTCAAGAGACCCAGTACTTC; CDR3: CASSLVPQETQYF
size: many; J: TRBJ2-7; V: TRBV5-1; D: TRBD1; DNA: TGCGCCAGCAGCTTGTCAGGGGGTGCCTACGAGCAGTACTTC; CDR3: CASSLSGGAYEQYF
size: NA; J: TRBJ2-1; V: TRBV5-1; D: TRBD1; DNA: TGCGCCAGCTACGGGACAGGGGGCTGGAATGAGCAGTTCTTC; CDR3: CASYGTGGWNEQFF
size: few; J: TRBJ1-4; V: TRBV6-5; D: TRBD1; DNA: TGTGCCAGCAGTTACTCTCGGACAGGGATTGAAAAACTGTTTTTT; CDR3: CASSYSRTGIEKLFF
size: few; J: TRBJ2-2; V: TRBV29-1; D: TRBD1; DNA: TGCAGCGCGCTTAACAGGGGGCGGACCGGGGAGCTGTTTTTT; CDR3: CSALNRGRTGELFF
size: few; J: TRBJ2-1; V: TRBV6-1; D: TRBD2; DNA: TGTGCCAGCAGTAAACTAGCGGGAACTTACAATGAGCAGTTCTTC; CDR3: CASSKLAGTYNEQFF
size: few; J: TRBJ2-4; V: TRBV7-9; D: TRBD2; DNA: TGTGCCAGCACCACTAGCGGGAGAGGCTGGGGGAACATTCAGTACTTC; CDR3: CASTTSGRGWGNIQYF
size: few; J: TRBJ1-3; V: TRBV5-6; D: NA; DNA: TGTGCCAGCAGCTTTGGAATCTTCGGGCAGCGAAGCTCTGGAAACACCATATATTTT; CDR3: CASSFGIFGQRSSGNTIYF
size: NA; J: TRBJ2-2; V: TRBV9; D: NA; DNA: TGTGCCAGCAGCGCACATGTGGGGGCGGGGACCGGGGAGCTGTTTTTT; CDR3: CASSAHVGAGTGELFF
size: few; J: TRBJ2-1; V: TRBV5-1; D: TRBD1; DNA: TGCGCCAGCAGCGCCGGGACAGAGTACAATGAGCAGTTCTTC; CDR3: CASSAGTEYNEQFF
size: NA; J: TRBJ2-7; V: TRBV2; D: TRBD2; DNA: TGTGCCAGCAGCGCGGGACTAGCGGGTCTGTCCTACGAGCAGTACTTC; CDR3: CASSAGLAGLSYEQYF
size: NA; J: TRBJ2-7; V: TRBV20-1; D: NA; DNA: TGCAGTGCTAGATGGCAATACGAGCAGTACTTC; CDR3: CSARWQYEQYF
size: many; J: TRBJ2-3; V: TRBV4-1; D: TRBD1; DNA: TGCGCCAGCAGCCAAGCATCGCGGCAGGGGGCAGATACGCAGTATTTT; CDR3: CASSQASRQGADTQYF
size: few; J: TRBJ2-3; V: TRBV7-9; D: NA; DNA: TGTGCCAGCAGCTTCACGGGCCTTATCACAGATACGCAGTATTTT; CDR3: CASSFTGLITDTQYF
size: many; J: TRBJ2-2; V: TRBV20-1; D: NA; DNA: TGCAGTGCTAGACCCAGCCCCCTGGGGGAGCTGTTTTTT; CDR3: CSARPSPLGELFF
size: many; J: TRBJ2-2; V: TRBV12-3/TRBV12-4; D: TRBD2; DNA: TGTGCCAGCAACCGTCCCGGGACTAGCACGAACACCGGGGAGCTGTTTTTT; CDR3: CASNRPGTSTNTGELFF
size: once; J: TRBJ2-3; V: TRBV27; D: NA; DNA: TGTGCCAGCAGTTTAGCTCAGGTCCCCACAGATACGCAGTATTTT; CDR3: CASSLAQVPTDTQYF
size: few; J: TRBJ2-7; V: TRBV21-1; D: NA; DNA: TGTGCCAGCAGCACCGGGACAGTCATCCGCCCTTACGAGCAGTACTTC; CDR3: CASSTGTVIRPYEQYF
size: few; J: TRBJ2-5; V: TRBV12-3/TRBV12-4; D: TRBD2; DNA: TGTGCCACAACTGGCCTAATAGCGGGAGGGATTTGGGAGACCCAGTACTTC; CDR3: CATTGLIAGGIWETQYF
size: NA; J: TRBJ1-4; V: TRBV20-1; D: NA; DNA: TGCAGTGCTCCCATTGCAACTAATGAAAAACTGTTTTTT; CDR3: CSAPIATNEKLFF
size: few; J: TRBJ2-7; V: TRBV5-1; D: NA; DNA: TGCGCCAGCAGCTCCCGGGACATTTACGAGCAGTACTTC; CDR3: CASSSRDIYEQYF
size: few; J: TRBJ2-7; V: TRBV5-1; D: TRBD2; DNA: TGCGCCAGCAGCTTGGGGACTAGCGGGAACTACGAGCAGTACTTC; CDR3: CASSLGTSGNYEQYF
size: few; J: TRBJ2-1; V: TRBV9; D: TRBD1; DNA: TGTGCCAGCAGCGATGCCGGGACAGCTAGATACAATGAGCAGTTCTTC; CDR3: CASSDAGTARYNEQFF
size: many; J: TRBJ2-1; V: TRBV5-1; D: NA; DNA: TGCGCCAGCAGCTTTGACGGGAGCTCCTACAATGAGCAGTTCTTC; CDR3: CASSFDGSSYNEQFF
size: few; J: TRBJ1-2; V: TRBV4-1; D: TRBD1; DNA: TGCGCCAGCAGCTTTCCCGGGACAGGGTTCTATGGCTACACCTTC; CDR3: CASSFPGTGFYGYTF
size: NA; J: TRBJ1-6; V: TRBV25-1; D: NA; DNA: TGTGCCAGCAGTGATTCTGACAGAAATTCACCCCTCCACTTT; CDR3: CASSDSDRNSPLHF
size: few; J: TRBJ1-2; V: TRBV7-9; D: NA; DNA: TGTGCCAGCAGCTTAGAGGAGGGCTACTATGGCTACACCTTC; CDR3: CASSLEEGYYGYTF
size: few; J: TRBJ2-1; V: TRBV5-1; D: NA; DNA: TGCGCCAGCAGCCGCGTTAGCCACTCTGGGCCGGTAGATGAGCAGTTCTTC; CDR3: CASSRVSHSGPVDEQFF
size: few; J: TRBJ1-5; V: TRBV9; D: NA; DNA: TGTGCCAGCAGCGTAGAAGGTTATAGCAATCAGCCCCAGCATTTT; CDR3: CASSVEGYSNQPQHF
size: few; J: TRBJ1-1; V: TRBV6-5; D: NA; DNA: TGTGCCAGCAGTTACTCCGTACCCAGAGGTGAAGCTTTCTTT; CDR3: CASSYSVPRGEAFF
size: few; J: TRBJ1-6; V: TRBV5-1; D: NA; DNA: TGCGCCAGCAGCTTGGTTCCAGGTCGGGATAGTTCACCCCTCCACTTT; CDR3: CASSLVPGRDSSPLHF
size: few; J: TRBJ2-2; V: TRBV5-1; D: NA; DNA: TGCGCCAGCAGTGGGGGCCTAGCTTCCGGGGAGCTGTTTTTT; CDR3: CASSGGLASGELFF
size: NA; J: TRBJ1-2; V: TRBV7-9; D: TRBD1; DNA: TGTGCCAGCAGCGCCCAGGGACAGGGCGATGGCTACACCTTC; CDR3: CASSAQGQGDGYTF
size: few; J: TRBJ2-4; V: TRBV27; D: NA; DNA: TGTGCCAGCTGGGGGGGAACCGGGACACCAAACATTCAGTACTTC; CDR3: CASWGGTGTPNIQYF
size: few; J: TRBJ2-1; V: TRBV2; D: TRBD2; DNA: TGTGCCAGCAGTGGTTCTGGACTAGCGGGAGTGAGGTCCTACAATGAGCAGTTCTTC; CDR3: CASSGSGLAGVRSYNEQFF
size: NA; J: TRBJ2-2; V: TRBV12-3/TRBV12-4; D: NA; DNA: TGTGCCAGCAGCCTTCTGGGGTTTTGGTGGGGTCTGAACACCGGGGAGCTGTTTTTT; CDR3: CASSLLGFWWGLNTGELFF
size: NA; J: TRBJ2-5; V: TRBV20-1; D: NA; DNA: TGCAGTGCCACGACGGTACCCCAAGAGACCCAGTACTTC; CDR3: CSATTVPQETQYF
size: many; J: TRBJ1-1; V: TRBV6-5; D: NA; DNA: TGTGCCAGCAGTTTCAGGGTTATGAACACTGAAGCTTTCTTT; CDR3: CASSFRVMNTEAFF
size: NA; J: TRBJ1-6; V: TRBV7-3; D: NA; DNA: TGTGCCAGCAGCTTATGGTCGGGTTCACCCCTCCACTTT; CDR3: CASSLWSGSPLHF
size: few; J: TRBJ2-5; V: TRBV9; D: TRBD2; DNA: TGTGCCAGCAGCGTTACTCTAGCGGGAGACGGGACCCAGTACTTC; CDR3: CASSVTLAGDGTQYF
size: few; J: TRBJ1-5; V: TRBV7-2; D: TRBD1; DNA: TGTGCCAGCAGCTTAGACAGGACAGGGGGCCTTCAGCCCCAGCATTTT; CDR3: CASSLDRTGGLQPQHF